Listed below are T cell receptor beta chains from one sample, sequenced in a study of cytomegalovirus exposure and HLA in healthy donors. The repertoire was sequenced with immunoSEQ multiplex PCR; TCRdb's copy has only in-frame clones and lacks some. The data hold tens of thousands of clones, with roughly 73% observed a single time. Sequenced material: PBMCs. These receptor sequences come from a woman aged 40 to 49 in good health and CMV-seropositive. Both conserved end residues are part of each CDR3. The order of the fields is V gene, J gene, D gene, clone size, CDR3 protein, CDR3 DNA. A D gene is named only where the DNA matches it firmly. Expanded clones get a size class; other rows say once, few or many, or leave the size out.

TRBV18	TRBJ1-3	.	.	CASSPPTSSGNTIYF	TGTGCCAGCTCACCACCTACCAGCTCTGGAAACACCATATATTTT
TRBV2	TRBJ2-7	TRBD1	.	CASSEAAAGTGGIYEQYF	TGTGCCAGCAGTGAAGCGGCTGCCGGGACAGGGGGAATCTACGAGCAGTACTTC
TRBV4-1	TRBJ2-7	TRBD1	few	CASSQWGQGYEQYF	TGCGCCAGCAGCCAATGGGGACAGGGCTACGAGCAGTACTTC
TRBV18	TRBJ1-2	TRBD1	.	CASSQSLVTGQGTNYGYTF	TGTGCCAGCTCCCAATCACTAGTCACCGGACAGGGCACTAACTATGGCTACACCTTC
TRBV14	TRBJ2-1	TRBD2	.	CASSQIAGAFNEQFF	TGTGCCAGCAGCCAAATAGCGGGGGCCTTCAATGAGCAGTTCTTC
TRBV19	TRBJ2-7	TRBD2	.	CASTDSGGARRGEQYF	TGTGCCAGTACCGATAGCGGGGGGGCGCGTCGGGGCGAGCAGTACTTC
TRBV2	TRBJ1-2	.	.	CASSAGENGYTF	TGTGCCAGCAGTGCAGGGGAGAATGGCTACACCTTC
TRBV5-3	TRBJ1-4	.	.	CARSLDEAGNEKLFF	TGTGCCAGAAGCTTGGATGAGGCCGGGAATGAAAAACTGTTTTTT
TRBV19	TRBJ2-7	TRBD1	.	CASSITGTGSSEQYF	TGTGCCAGTAGTATCACCGGGACAGGGAGTTCCGAGCAGTACTTC
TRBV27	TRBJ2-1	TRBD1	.	CASSPYDRGPYNEQFF	TGTGCCAGCAGCCCCTACGACAGGGGGCCCTACAATGAGCAGTTCTTC
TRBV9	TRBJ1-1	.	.	CASSVVEVPTEAFF	TGTGCCAGCAGCGTAGTAGAGGTCCCCACTGAAGCTTTCTTT
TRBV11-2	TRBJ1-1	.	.	CASSLEGSDWAFF	TGTGCCAGCAGCTTAGAGGGTAGCGACTGGGCTTTCTTT
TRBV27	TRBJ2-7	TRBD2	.	CASSLAGGPKEQYF	TGTGCCAGCAGCCTAGCGGGGGGGCCTAAAGAGCAGTACTTC
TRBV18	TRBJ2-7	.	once	CASSRGPSSYEQYF	TGTGCCAGCTCACGGGGGCCTAGCTCCTACGAGCAGTACTTC
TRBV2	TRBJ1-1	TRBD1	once	CASSLGQVLTEAFF	TGTGCCAGCAGCCTCGGACAGGTACTCACTGAAGCTTTCTTT
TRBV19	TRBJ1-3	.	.	CASALGVPLNTIYF	TGTGCCAGTGCTCTCGGGGTCCCGTTAAACACCATATATTTT
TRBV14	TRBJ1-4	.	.	CASSQDKKGATNEKLFF	TGTGCCAGCAGCCAAGATAAGAAAGGAGCAACTAATGAAAAACTGTTTTTT
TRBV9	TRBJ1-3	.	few	CASSQDWGGGNTIYF	TGTGCCAGCAGCCAAGACTGGGGAGGGGGAAACACCATATATTTT
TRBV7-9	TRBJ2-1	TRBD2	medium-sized	CASSGLAGEQFF	TGTGCCAGCAGTGGACTAGCCGGTGAGCAGTTCTTC
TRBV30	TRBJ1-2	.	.	CAWSTGGSYTF	TGTGCCTGGAGTACCGGGGGGAGCTACACCTTC
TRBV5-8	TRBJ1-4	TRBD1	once	CASSSGQNFNEKLFF	TGTGCCAGCAGCTCGGGACAGAACTTTAATGAAAAACTGTTTTTT
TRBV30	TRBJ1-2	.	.	CAWSVPPGNGYTF	TGTGCCTGGAGTGTACCCCCGGGAAATGGCTACACCTTC
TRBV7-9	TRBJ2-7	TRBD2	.	CSSSPQRGRSYEQYF	TGTTCCAGCAGCCCCCAGCGGGGGCGATCCTACGAGCAGTACTTC
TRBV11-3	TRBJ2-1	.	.	CASSLKRTESNNEQFF	TGTGCCAGCAGCTTAAAAAGGACAGAGAGCAACAATGAGCAGTTCTTC
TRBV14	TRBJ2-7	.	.	CASSQGTVFAYEQYF	TGTGCCAGCAGCCAAGGGACAGTTTTCGCCTACGAGCAGTACTTC
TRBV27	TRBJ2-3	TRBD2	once	CASSPQRGATTDTQYF	TGTGCCAGCAGTCCCCAGCGGGGGGCTACCACAGATACGCAGTATTTT
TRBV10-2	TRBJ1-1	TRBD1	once	CASSDPPGGIGGNTEAFF	TGCGCCAGCAGTGATCCTCCAGGGGGAATAGGGGGAAACACTGAAGCTTTCTTT
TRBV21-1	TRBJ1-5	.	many	CASSKTGPQHF	TGTGCCAGCAGCAAGACAGGGCCCCAGCATTTT